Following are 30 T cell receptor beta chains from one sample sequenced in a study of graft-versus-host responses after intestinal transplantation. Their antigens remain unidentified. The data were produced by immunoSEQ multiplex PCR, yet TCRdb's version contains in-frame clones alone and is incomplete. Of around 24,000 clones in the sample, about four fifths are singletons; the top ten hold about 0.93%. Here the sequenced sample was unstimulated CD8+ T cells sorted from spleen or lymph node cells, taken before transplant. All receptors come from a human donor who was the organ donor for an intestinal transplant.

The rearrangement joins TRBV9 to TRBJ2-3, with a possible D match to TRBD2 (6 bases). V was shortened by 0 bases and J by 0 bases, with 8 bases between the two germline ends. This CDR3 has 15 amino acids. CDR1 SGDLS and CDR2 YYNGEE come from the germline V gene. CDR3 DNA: TGTGCCAGCAGCGTAGATGGGACTAGCACAGATACGCAGTATTTT. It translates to CASSVDGTSTDTQYF.

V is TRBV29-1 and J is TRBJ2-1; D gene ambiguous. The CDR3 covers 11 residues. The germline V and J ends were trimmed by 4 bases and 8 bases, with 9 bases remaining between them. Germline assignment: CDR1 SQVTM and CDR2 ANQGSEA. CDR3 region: CSVVAWDEQFF. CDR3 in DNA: TGCAGCGTTGTGGCGTGGGATGAGCAGTTCTTC.

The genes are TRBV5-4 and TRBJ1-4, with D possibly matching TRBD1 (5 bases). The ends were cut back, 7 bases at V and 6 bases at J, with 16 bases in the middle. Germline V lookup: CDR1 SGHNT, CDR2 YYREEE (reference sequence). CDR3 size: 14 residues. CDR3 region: CASSPSGTDEKLFF. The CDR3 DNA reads TGTGCCAGCTCCCCATCCGGGACCGATGAAAAACTGTTTTTT.

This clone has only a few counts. The CDR3 coding sequence is TGTGCCAGCAGCCCACCCCAGTACTTC. This codes for CASSPPQYF. This rearrangement joins TRBV7-9 to TRBJ2-5; no firm D call. This CDR3 is built from 9 residues. The germline gives CDR1 SEHNR, CDR2 FQNEAQ (reference sequence). The V end lost 5 bases, the J end lost 9 bases, and 4 bases lay between the germline ends.

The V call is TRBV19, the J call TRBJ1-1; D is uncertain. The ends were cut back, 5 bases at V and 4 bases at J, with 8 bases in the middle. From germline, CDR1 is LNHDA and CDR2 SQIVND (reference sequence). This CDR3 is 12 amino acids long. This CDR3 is CASSQTGTEAFF. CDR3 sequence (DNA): TGTGCCAGTAGTCAGACGGGCACTGAAGCTTTCTTT. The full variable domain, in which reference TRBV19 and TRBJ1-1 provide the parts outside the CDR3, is DGGITQSPKYLFRKEGQNVTLSCEQNLNHDAMYWYRQDPGQGLRLIYYSQIVNDFQKGDIAEGYSVSREKKESFPLTVTSAQKNPTAFYLCASSQTGTEAFFGQGTRLTVV.

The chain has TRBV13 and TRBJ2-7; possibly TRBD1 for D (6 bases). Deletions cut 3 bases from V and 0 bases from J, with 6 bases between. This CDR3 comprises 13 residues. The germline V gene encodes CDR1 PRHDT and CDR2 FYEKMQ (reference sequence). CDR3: CASSLGHSYEQYF. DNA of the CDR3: TGTGCCAGCAGCTTGGGACACTCCTACGAGCAGTACTTC.

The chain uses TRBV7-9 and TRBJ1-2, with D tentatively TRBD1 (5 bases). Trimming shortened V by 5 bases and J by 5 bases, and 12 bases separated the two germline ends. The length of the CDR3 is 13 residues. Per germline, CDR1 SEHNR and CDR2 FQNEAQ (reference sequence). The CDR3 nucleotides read TGTGCCAGCAGCCATGACAGACGATATGGCTACACCTTC. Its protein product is CASSHDRRYGYTF. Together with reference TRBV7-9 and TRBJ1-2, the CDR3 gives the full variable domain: DTGVSQNPRHKITKRGQNVTFRCDPISEHNRLYWYRQTLGQGPEFLTYFQNEAQLEKSRLLSDRFSAERPKGSFSTLEIQRTEQGDSAMYLCASSHDRRYGYTFGSGTRLTVV.

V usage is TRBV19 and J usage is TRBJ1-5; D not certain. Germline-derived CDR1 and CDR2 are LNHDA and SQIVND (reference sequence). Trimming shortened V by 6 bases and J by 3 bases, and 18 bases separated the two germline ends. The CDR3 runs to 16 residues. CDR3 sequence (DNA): TGTGCCAGTAGGTGGGCTGGCCAGACTAACAATCAGCCCCAGCATTTT. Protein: CASRWAGQTNNQPQHF.

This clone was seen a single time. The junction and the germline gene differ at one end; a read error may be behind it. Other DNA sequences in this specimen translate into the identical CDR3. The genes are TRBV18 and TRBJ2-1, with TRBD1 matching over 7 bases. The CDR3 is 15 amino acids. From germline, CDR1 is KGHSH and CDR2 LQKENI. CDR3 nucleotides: TGTGCCAGCTCACCCAGACAGGGATTTTACAATGAGCAATTCTTC. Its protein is CASSPRQGFYNEQFF.

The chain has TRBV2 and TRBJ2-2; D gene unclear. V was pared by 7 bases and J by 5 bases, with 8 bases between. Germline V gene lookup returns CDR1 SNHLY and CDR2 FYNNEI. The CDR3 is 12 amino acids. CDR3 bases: TGTGCCAGCACACAGCCGACCGGGGAGCTGTTTTTT. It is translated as CASTQPTGELFF.

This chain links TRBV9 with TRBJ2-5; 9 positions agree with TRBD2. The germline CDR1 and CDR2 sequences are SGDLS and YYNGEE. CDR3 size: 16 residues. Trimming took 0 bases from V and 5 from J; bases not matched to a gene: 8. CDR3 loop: CASSVGGGGALETQYF. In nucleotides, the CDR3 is TGTGCCAGCAGCGTAGGAGGCGGGGGGGCCTTGGAGACCCAGTACTTC. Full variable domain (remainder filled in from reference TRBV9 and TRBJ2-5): DSGVTQTPKHLITATGQRVTLRCSPRSGDLSVYWYQQSLDQGLQFLIQYYNGEERAKGNILERFSAQQFPDLHSELNLSSLELGDSALYFCASSVGGGGALETQYFGPGTRLLVL.

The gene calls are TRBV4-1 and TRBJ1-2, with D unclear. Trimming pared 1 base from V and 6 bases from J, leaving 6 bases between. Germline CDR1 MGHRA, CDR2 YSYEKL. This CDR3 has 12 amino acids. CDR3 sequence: CASSQGQNGYTF. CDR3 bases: TGCGCCAGCAGCCAAGGCCAGAATGGCTACACCTTC.

The CDR3 sequence is CASSTGVVDGYTF. CDR3 nucleotide sequence: TGTGCCAGTAGTACAGGGGTGGTTGATGGCTACACCTTC. The chain couples TRBV19 to TRBJ1-2; tentative D call: TRBD1 (6 bases). This CDR3 has 13 amino acids. V was cut by 4 bases and J by 6 bases, with 12 bases left in between. Germline V CDR1 and CDR2: LNHDA, SQIVND (reference sequence). Full variable domain (outside the CDR3, taken from reference TRBV19 and TRBJ1-2): DGGITQSPKYLFRKEGQNVTLSCEQNLNHDAMYWYRQDPGQGLRLIYYSQIVNDFQKGDIAEGYSVSREKKESFPLTVTSAQKNPTAFYLCASSTGVVDGYTFGSGTRLTVV.

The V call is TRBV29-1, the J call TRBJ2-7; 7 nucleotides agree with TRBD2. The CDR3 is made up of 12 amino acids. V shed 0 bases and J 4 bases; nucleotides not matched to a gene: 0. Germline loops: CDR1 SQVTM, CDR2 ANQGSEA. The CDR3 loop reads CSVEERGYEQYF. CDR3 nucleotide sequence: TGCAGCGTTGAAGAGCGGGGGTACGAGCAGTACTTC.

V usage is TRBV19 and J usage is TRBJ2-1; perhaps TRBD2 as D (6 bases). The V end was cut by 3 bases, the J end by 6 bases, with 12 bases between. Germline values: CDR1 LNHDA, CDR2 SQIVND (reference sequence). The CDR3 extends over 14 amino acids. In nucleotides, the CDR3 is TGTGCCAGTAGTATTGGTGGGGGAGGCAATGAGCAGTTCTTC. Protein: CASSIGGGGNEQFF.

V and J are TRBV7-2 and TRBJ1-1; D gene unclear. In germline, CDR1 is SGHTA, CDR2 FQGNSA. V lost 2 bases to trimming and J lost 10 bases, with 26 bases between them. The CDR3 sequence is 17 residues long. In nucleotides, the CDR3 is TGTGCCAGCAGCTTAACGCCGGGTCTGCGTAAGGAGGACGGAGCTTTCTTT. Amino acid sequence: CASSLTPGLRKEDGAFF. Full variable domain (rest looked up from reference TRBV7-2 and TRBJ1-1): GAGVSQSPSNKVTEKGKDVELRCDPISGHTALYWYRQSLGQGLEFLIYFQGNSAPDKSGLPSDRFSAERTGGSVSTLTIQRTQQEDSAVYLCASSLTPGLRKEDGAFFGQGTRLTVV.

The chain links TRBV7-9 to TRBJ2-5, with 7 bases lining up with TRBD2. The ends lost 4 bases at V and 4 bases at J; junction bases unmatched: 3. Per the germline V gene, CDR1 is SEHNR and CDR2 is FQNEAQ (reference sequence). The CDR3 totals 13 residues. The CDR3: CASSSASGETQYF. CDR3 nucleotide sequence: TGTGCCAGCAGCTCCGCTAGCGGAGAGACCCAGTACTTC.

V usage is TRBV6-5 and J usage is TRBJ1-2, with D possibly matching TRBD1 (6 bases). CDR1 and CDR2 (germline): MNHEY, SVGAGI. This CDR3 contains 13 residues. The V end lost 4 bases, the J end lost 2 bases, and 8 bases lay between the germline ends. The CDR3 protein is CASSSGGNYGYTF. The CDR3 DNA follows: TGTGCCAGCAGTTCTGGGGGCAACTATGGCTACACCTTC.

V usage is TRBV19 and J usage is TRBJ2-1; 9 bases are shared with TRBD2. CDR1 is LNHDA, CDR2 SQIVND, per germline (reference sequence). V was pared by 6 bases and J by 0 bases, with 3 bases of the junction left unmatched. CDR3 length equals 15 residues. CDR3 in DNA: TGTGCCAGTAGGGTTAGCGGGAGCTCCTACAATGAGCAGTTCTTC. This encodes CASRVSGSSYNEQFF.

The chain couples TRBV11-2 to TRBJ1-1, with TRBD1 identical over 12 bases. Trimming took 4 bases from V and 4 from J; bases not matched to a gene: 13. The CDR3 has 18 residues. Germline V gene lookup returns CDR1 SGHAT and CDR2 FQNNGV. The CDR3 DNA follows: TGTGCCAGCAGCTCCGTAAGATGGGACAGGGGGCAGAGCACTGAAGCTTTCTTT. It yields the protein CASSSVRWDRGQSTEAFF. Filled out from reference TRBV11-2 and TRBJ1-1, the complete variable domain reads EAGVAQSPRYKIIEKRQSVAFWCNPISGHATLYWYQQILGQGPKLLIQFQNNGVVDDSQLPKDRFSAERLKGVDSTLKIQPAKLEDSAVYLCASSSVRWDRGQSTEAFFGQGTRLTVV.

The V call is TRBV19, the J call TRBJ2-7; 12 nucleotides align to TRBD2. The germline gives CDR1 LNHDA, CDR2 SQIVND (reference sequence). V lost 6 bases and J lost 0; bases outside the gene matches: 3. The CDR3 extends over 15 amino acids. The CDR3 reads CASSWTSGDSYEQYF. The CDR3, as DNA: TGTGCCAGTAGCTGGACTAGCGGGGACTCCTACGAGCAGTACTTC.

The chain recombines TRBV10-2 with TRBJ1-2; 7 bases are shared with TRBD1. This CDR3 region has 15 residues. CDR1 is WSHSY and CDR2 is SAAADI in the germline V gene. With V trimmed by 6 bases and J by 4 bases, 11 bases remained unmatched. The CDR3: CASREGTDPPYGYTF. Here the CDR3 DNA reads TGCGCCAGCAGGGAAGGGACAGATCCCCCCTATGGCTACACCTTC.

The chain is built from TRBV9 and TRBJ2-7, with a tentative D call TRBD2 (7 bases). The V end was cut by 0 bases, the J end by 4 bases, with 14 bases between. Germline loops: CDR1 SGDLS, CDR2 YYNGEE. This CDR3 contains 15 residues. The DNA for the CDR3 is TGTGCCAGCAGCGTAGTCGGGGGGCGCGGTTACGAGCAGTACTTC. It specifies CASSVVGGRGYEQYF.

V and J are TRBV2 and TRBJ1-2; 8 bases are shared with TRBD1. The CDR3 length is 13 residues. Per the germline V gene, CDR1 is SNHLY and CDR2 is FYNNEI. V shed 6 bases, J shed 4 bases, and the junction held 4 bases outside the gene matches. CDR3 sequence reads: CASRDTGGYGYTF. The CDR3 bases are TGTGCCAGCAGAGATACAGGGGGCTATGGCTACACCTTC.

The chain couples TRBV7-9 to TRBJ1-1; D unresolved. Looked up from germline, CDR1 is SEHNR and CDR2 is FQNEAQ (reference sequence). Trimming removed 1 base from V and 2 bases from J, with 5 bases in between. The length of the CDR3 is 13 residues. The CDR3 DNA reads TGTGCCAGCAGCTTAGGGTCAAACACTGAAGCTTTCTTT. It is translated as CASSLGSNTEAFF.

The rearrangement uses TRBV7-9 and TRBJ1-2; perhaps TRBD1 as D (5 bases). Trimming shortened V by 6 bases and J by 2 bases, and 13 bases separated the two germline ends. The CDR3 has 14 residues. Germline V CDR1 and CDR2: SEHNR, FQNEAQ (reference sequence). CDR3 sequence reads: CASREPGANYGYTF. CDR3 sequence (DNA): TGTGCCAGCAGGGAACCTGGGGCAAACTATGGCTACACCTTC.

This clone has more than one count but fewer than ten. The CDR3 region is CASSIDWTALSYGYTF. The DNA for the CDR3 is TGTGCCAGTAGTATAGATTGGACAGCCCTCTCCTATGGCTACACCTTC. The chain joins TRBV19 to TRBJ1-2, with D maybe TRBD1 (6 bases). The CDR3 extends over 16 amino acids. The ends were cut back, 0 bases at V and 4 bases at J, with 15 bases in the middle. CDR1 and CDR2 from the germline V gene are LNHDA and SQIVND (reference sequence). The whole variable domain, remainder taken from reference TRBV19 and TRBJ1-2, is DGGITQSPKYLFRKEGQNVTLSCEQNLNHDAMYWYRQDPGQGLRLIYYSQIVNDFQKGDIAEGYSVSREKKESFPLTVTSAQKNPTAFYLCASSIDWTALSYGYTFGSGTRLTVV.

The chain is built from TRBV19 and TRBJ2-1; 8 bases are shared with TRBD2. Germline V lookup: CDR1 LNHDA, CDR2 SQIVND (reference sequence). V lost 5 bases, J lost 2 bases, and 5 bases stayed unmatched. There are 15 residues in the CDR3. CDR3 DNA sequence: TGTGCCAGTAGTCTCGGGACTAGGACCTACAATGAGCAGTTCTTC. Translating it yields CASSLGTRTYNEQFF.

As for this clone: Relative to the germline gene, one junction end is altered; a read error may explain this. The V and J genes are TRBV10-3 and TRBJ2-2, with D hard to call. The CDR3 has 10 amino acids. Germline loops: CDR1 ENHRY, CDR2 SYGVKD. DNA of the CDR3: TGTGCCATCATTGAGGTGGAGCTGTTTTTT. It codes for CAIIEVELFF.

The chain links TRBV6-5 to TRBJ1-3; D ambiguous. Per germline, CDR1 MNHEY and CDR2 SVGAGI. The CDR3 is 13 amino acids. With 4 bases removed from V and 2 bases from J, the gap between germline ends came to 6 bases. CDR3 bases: TGTGCCAGCAGTTGGGGTACTGGAAACACCATATATTTT. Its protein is CASSWGTGNTIYF.